These T cell receptor beta chains were read from a single sample in a study of OX40 agonist ivuxolimab in advanced cancers. Profiled with immunoSEQ multiplex PCR; TCRdb holds only in-frame clones, not every one. Among 55,000 to 70,000 clones, over 75% were seen once, and the ten largest hold about 2.1%. The input for sequencing was CD4+ or CD8+ T cells sorted from blood, taken in a trial of the OX40 agonist ivuxolimab. All receptors derive from an adult with an advanced solid tumor such as melanoma, head and neck, liver or kidney cancer. CDR3s include the opening cysteine and the closing phenylalanine or tryptophan. The D gene is left open where the match is weak. Clone size is given for some rows only: seen once, a few or many times, or a class if the clone is expanded.

J,V,size,D,length,DNA,CDR3
TRBJ2-5,TRBV7-3,-,TRBD1,16,TGTGCCAGCAGTTTAAAGGCCACGACAGGGATGGAGACCCAGTACTTC,CASSLKATTGMETQYF
TRBJ2-3,TRBV5-4,once,-,15,TGTGCCAGCAGCGGACCCAGCGATAGCACAGATACGCAGTATTTT,CASSGPSDSTDTQYF
TRBJ1-5,TRBV7-3,-,TRBD1,15,TGTGCCAGCAGCTCAGGGACAGGGGACGGACAGCCCCAGCATTTT,CASSSGTGDGQPQHF
TRBJ1-4,TRBV18,-,-,13,TGTGCCAGCTCACAACAGGAGAGGGAAAAACTGTTTTTT,CASSQQEREKLFF
TRBJ2-7,TRBV28,-,TRBD1,12,TGTGCCATCACAGGGGGGTCCTACGAGCAGTACTTC,CAITGGSYEQYF
TRBJ2-3,TRBV19,-,-,14,TGTGCCAGTAGTATAGGGCAGTGGGCAGATACGCAGTATTTT,CASSIGQWADTQYF
TRBJ2-2,TRBV18,-,-,12,TGTGCCAGCTCACCGGACACCGGGGAGCTGTTTTTT,CASSPDTGELFF
TRBJ1-1,TRBV9,few,TRBD1,13,TGTGCCAGCAGCGCGCAGGGGGGCACTGAAGCTTTCTTT,CASSAQGGTEAFF
TRBJ2-1,TRBV11-2,-,TRBD1,15,TGTGCCAGCAGCCTTGCGGGACAGGGCTACAATGAGCAGTTCTTC,CASSLAGQGYNEQFF
TRBJ1-4,TRBV18,medium-sized,TRBD1,14,TGTGCCAGCTCGCCCGGGACAGGGGATGAAAAACTGTTTTTT,CASSPGTGDEKLFF
TRBJ1-1,TRBV28,-,-,14,TGTGCCAGCAGCTCCACACCGGCGAACACTGAAGCTTTCTTT,CASSSTPANTEAFF
TRBJ2-1,TRBV4-2,once,TRBD2,16,TGTGCCAGCAGCCGTCGTGGTAGCGGGGCCTACAATGAGCAGTTCTTC,CASSRRGSGAYNEQFF
TRBJ1-5,TRBV30,-,-,13,TGTGCCTGGAGTCGGGGGGTCAATCAGCCCCAGCATTTT,CAWSRGVNQPQHF
TRBJ1-5,TRBV10-3,-,TRBD1,16,TGTGCCATCAGTGAGTCGGGACAGGATAAGAGTCAGCCCCAGCATTTT,CAISESGQDKSQPQHF
TRBJ2-1,TRBV2,-,-,14,TGTGCCAGCAGGAGGGACCGTAACAACAATGAGCAGTTCTTC,CASRRDRNNNEQFF
TRBJ2-3,TRBV7-2,once,TRBD1,14,TGTGCCAGCAGCCAGGGACAGAGCACAGATACGCAGTATTTT,CASSQGQSTDTQYF
TRBJ1-2,TRBV7-2,-,-,13,TGTGCCAGCAGCTTCGGGGCAATCTATGGCTACACCTTC,CASSFGAIYGYTF
TRBJ1-5,TRBV2,few,-,14,TGTGCCAGCAGTCCCGGGGAGGAGGGTCAGCCCCAGCATTTT,CASSPGEEGQPQHF
TRBJ2-1,TRBV6-6,-,-,12,TGTGCCAGCACAATCAGGGGGGTGGAGCAGTTCTTC,CASTIRGVEQFF
TRBJ1-1,TRBV27,-,TRBD1,17,TGTGCCAGCAGTTTAATAGGGACAGAGGGCCGGGGCACTGAAGCTTTCTTT,CASSLIGTEGRGTEAFF
TRBJ1-1,TRBV7-9,-,-,13,TGTGCCAGCAGCCCCACCGCGAACACTGAAGCTTTCTTT,CASSPTANTEAFF
TRBJ2-5,TRBV2,few,TRBD2,15,TGTGCCAGCAGCGGTCAGCGGGGGCAACAAGAGACCCAGTACTTC,CASSGQRGQQETQYF